This TCR beta chain is drawn from a study of T cells in Graves' hyperthyroidism and ophthalmopathy. Study in general: The authors collected peripheral blood at initial diagnosis, before any treatment. Points from the study as a whole: Ophthalmopathy was separated from stable hyperthyroidism by a 13 V-J model. Most thyroid clonotypes expanded above 0.001 were also detected in blood.

Graves' hyperthyroidism was deemed stable given no ophthalmopathy progression within 18 months. TCR beta CDR3 sequences were amplified from RNA transcripts. Primed by the HTBI set, a first-round RT-PCR was run on the TCR CDR3. In TCRdb, the multiplex PCR reads were re-called with MiXCR into one record per CDR3 protein. This sample has over 700,000 distinct CDR3 sequences; under 45% occur once, and the top ten carry about a third. In regard to this clonotype: Its antigen is undetermined.

This TCR derives from a woman aged 35 to 49 with Graves' hyperthyroidism. Sequenced material: blood.

The CDR3 bases are TGTGCCAGCGGCCCAAGGGATGGCTACACCTTC. The encoded protein is CASGPRDGYTF. This chain uses TRBV7-9 with TRBJ1-2; unclear D gene. The CDR3 sequence is 11 residues long. From germline, CDR1 is SEHNR and CDR2 FQNEAQ (reference sequence). Trimming took 8 bases from V and 6 from J, leaving 10 bases between them.